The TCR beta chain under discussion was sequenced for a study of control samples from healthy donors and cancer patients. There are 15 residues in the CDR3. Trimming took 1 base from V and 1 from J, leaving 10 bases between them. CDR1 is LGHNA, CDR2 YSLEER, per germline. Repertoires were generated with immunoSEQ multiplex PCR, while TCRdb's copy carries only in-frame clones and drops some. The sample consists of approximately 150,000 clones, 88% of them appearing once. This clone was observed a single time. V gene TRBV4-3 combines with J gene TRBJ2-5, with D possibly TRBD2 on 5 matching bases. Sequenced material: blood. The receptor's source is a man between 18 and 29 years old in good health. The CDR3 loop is CASSQVSSGQETQYF. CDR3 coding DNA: TGCGCCAGCAGCCAAGTTTCCAGCGGCCAAGAGACCCAGTACTTC.